The rows below give T cell receptor beta chains drawn from one sample of a study of shared clonotypes between healthy human individuals. Assay: immunoSEQ multiplex PCR; the TCRdb copy retains only in-frame clones and omits some. The table shows 550,000 to 800,000 clones, with over 65% occurring only once. Sample: memory CD4+ T cells sorted from blood. The receptors were gathered from a woman aged 25 to 39 in good health. The CDR3 runs from the conserved cysteine through the conserved F or W. The D gene is left open where the match is weak. Part of the rows lack a size; the others show once, few, many or a class for expanded clones.

V	J	size	D	CDR3	DNA
TRBV5-1	TRBJ1-1	.	TRBD1	CASTPGDRGMNTEAFF	TGCGCCAGCACCCCCGGGGACAGGGGCATGAACACTGAAGCTTTCTTT
TRBV30	TRBJ2-3	.	TRBD2	CAWKLAGDTQYF	TGTGCCTGGAAACTAGCGGGAGATACGCAGTATTTT
TRBV28	TRBJ2-1	.	.	CASSFGGQQTGIRNEQFF	TGTGCCAGCAGTTTTGGAGGACAGCAAACGGGTATTCGGAATGAGCAGTTCTTC
TRBV29-1	TRBJ2-3	few	TRBD2	CSVESGSIADTQYF	TGCAGCGTTGAGAGCGGGAGTATCGCAGATACGCAGTATTTT
TRBV7-9	TRBJ2-5	.	.	CASSPSTTQETQYF	TGTGCCAGCAGCCCTTCGACTACCCAAGAGACCCAGTACTTC
TRBV19	TRBJ1-2	.	.	CASSMTETSYGYTF	TGTGCCAGTAGTATGACAGAGACCTCCTATGGCTACACCTTC
TRBV5-1	TRBJ2-2	.	.	CASSLAATVSGNTGELFF	TGCGCCAGCAGCTTGGCGGCCACGGTCTCTGGCAACACCGGGGAGCTGTTTTTT
TRBV2	TRBJ1-1	.	.	CASSEDSWNTEAFF	TGTGCCAGCAGTGAAGACAGTTGGAACACTGAAGCTTTCTTT
TRBV11-2	TRBJ1-2	.	.	CASSYPSYYGYTF	TGTGCCAGCAGCTACCCTTCTTACTATGGCTACACCTTC
TRBV6-5	TRBJ2-7	many	TRBD1	CASRSGTGFEQYF	TGTGCCAGCAGATCCGGGACAGGGTTTGAGCAGTACTTC
TRBV29-1	TRBJ2-3	.	TRBD2	CSVRGLAGSGSTQYF	TGCAGCGTTCGTGGACTAGCGGGATCCGGTAGTACGCAGTATTTT
TRBV5-1	TRBJ2-1	few	TRBD1	CASSLGDRDVNEQFF	TGCGCCAGCAGCTTGGGGGACAGGGACGTCAATGAGCAGTTCTTC
TRBV14	TRBJ1-1	.	.	CASSSIGRRNTEAFF	TGTGCCAGCAGTAGTATCGGACGAAGAAACACTGAAGCTTTCTTT
TRBV7-3	TRBJ2-1	.	.	CASSPGSSYNEQFF	TGTGCCAGCAGCCCCGGGAGTTCCTACAATGAGCAGTTCTTC
TRBV4-2	TRBJ2-3	.	.	CASSYTHRFQGNRDTQYF	TGTGCCAGCAGCTATACACATCGGTTTCAGGGTAATCGAGATACGCAGTATTTT
TRBV5-1	TRBJ1-1	.	TRBD1	CASSLAIGQGGTEAFF	TGCGCCAGCAGCTTGGCCATTGGACAGGGGGGTACTGAAGCTTTCTTT
TRBV6-1	TRBJ1-2	.	TRBD1	CASTNDRDVGYTF	TGTGCCAGCACCAACGACAGGGATGTTGGCTACACCTTC
TRBV5-1	TRBJ2-3	few	.	CASSFPGVGTDTQYF	TGCGCCAGCAGCTTCCCGGGAGTGGGCACAGATACGCAGTATTTT
TRBV18	TRBJ1-1	.	TRBD1	CASSLPGTGGVKTEAFF	TGTGCCAGCTCACTCCCCGGGACAGGGGGCGTGAAGACTGAAGCTTTCTTT
TRBV6-4	TRBJ2-3	.	.	CASSRRALGGGDTQYF	TGTGCCAGCAGTAGGAGGGCCCTGGGAGGCGGTGATACGCAGTATTTT
TRBV19	TRBJ2-6	.	TRBD1	CASSIGTEAGANVLTF	TGTGCCAGTAGTATCGGGACAGAAGCTGGGGCCAACGTCCTGACTTTC
TRBV14	TRBJ1-1	few	.	CASSPTVNTEAFF	TGTGCCAGCAGCCCCACAGTGAACACTGAAGCTTTCTTT
TRBV6-6	TRBJ1-6	.	.	CASSPGATVSLHF	TGTGCCAGCAGTCCCGGGGCAACAGTATCCCTCCACTTT
TRBV7-9	TRBJ2-7	.	.	CASSPPRGVLVYEQYF	TGTGCCAGCAGCCCCCCTCGAGGGGTATTGGTTTACGAGCAGTACTTC
TRBV30	TRBJ1-5	few	.	CARVARLMVRNQPQHF	TGTGCGCGCGTGGCACGGTTAATGGTCCGCAATCAGCCCCAGCATTTT
TRBV28	TRBJ2-7	.	TRBD2	CATFMAGGTHEQYF	TGTGCCACCTTTATGGCGGGAGGGACCCACGAGCAGTACTTC
TRBV29-1	TRBJ1-1	few	TRBD1	CSVGQGSTEAFF	TGCAGCGTTGGACAGGGGAGCACTGAAGCTTTCTTT
TRBV15	TRBJ1-3	.	.	CATSRDREVSGNTIYF	TGTGCCACCAGCAGAGATCGGGAGGTCTCTGGAAACACCATATATTTT
TRBV2	TRBJ2-1	once	TRBD2	CASSEGVGSGRSEQFF	TGTGCCAGCAGCGAAGGGGTTGGTAGCGGGAGAAGTGAGCAGTTCTTC
TRBV11-2	TRBJ1-1	.	.	CASSLGQSNTEAFF	TGTGCCAGCAGCTTGGGACAATCGAACACTGAAGCTTTCTTT
TRBV28	TRBJ1-1	.	TRBD1	CASTQGGNTEAFF	TGTGCCAGCACCCAGGGGGGGAACACTGAAGCTTTCTTT
TRBV5-6	TRBJ2-5	.	.	CASSPPGLETQYF	TGTGCCAGCAGCCCCCCCGGGCTGGAGACCCAGTACTTC
TRBV6-1	TRBJ2-5	.	.	CASSVWPGETQYF	TGTGCCAGCAGTGTATGGCCCGGAGAGACCCAGTACTTC
TRBV5-1	TRBJ2-2	.	.	CASSLRRTTNTGELFF	TGCGCCAGCAGCTTGCGTCGGACAACAAACACCGGGGAGCTGTTTTTT
TRBV30	TRBJ2-1	.	.	CAWSVGDFDNEQFF	TGTGCCTGGAGTGTCGGTGATTTTGACAATGAGCAGTTCTTC
TRBV25-1	TRBJ1-5	few	.	CASSETDSNQPQHF	TGTGCCAGCAGTGAAACCGATAGCAATCAGCCCCAGCATTTT
TRBV7-2	TRBJ2-1	few	.	CASSLVSLTYNEQFF	TGTGCCAGCAGCTTAGTGTCGTTAACCTACAATGAGCAGTTCTTC
TRBV14	TRBJ2-7	once	.	CASRLGDGEQYF	TGTGCCAGCCGGCTAGGCGATGGGGAGCAGTACTTC
TRBV30	TRBJ2-5	.	TRBD2	CAWNLREEETQYF	TGTGCCTGGAATCTGCGGGAGGAAGAGACCCAGTACTTC
TRBV7-6	TRBJ2-7	once	.	CASSSWSGPRRYEQYF	TGTGCCAGCAGCTCTTGGTCGGGTCCTAGGCGATACGAGCAGTACTTC